This is a list of T cell receptor beta chains from one sample in a study of blood T cell repertoires in COVID-19. Measured with immunoSEQ multiplex PCR; TCRdb has only the in-frame clones, and not every one. The sample contains about 230,000 clones, 65% to 85% of which appear only once. The source material was peripheral blood. The receptor source for this set is an elderly woman with acute or convalescent COVID-19. CDR3s include the opening cysteine and the closing phenylalanine or tryptophan. Fields, in order: D gene, J gene, V gene, clone size, CDR3 DNA, CDR3 protein. The D gene is left open where the match is weak. Some rows have no size entry. The others give once, few or many, or a class for an expanded clone.

TRBD2	TRBJ2-5	TRBV11-2	.	TGTGCCAGCAGTCCTAGCGGGGGAGGTCAAGAGACCCAGTACTTC	CASSPSGGGQETQYF
.	TRBJ1-5	TRBV30	.	TGTGCCTGGAATAGGGGATCTAGCAATCAGCCCCAGCATTTT	CAWNRGSSNQPQHF
TRBD2	TRBJ2-3	TRBV10-1	.	TGCGCCAGCAGTGAAGGGACTAGCGGGAGGATGGATACGCAGTATTTT	CASSEGTSGRMDTQYF
TRBD1	TRBJ1-5	TRBV11-2	.	TGTGCCAGCAGCTTAGACGGACAGGGCCATCAGCCCCAGCATTTT	CASSLDGQGHQPQHF
TRBD1	TRBJ1-3	TRBV6-5	.	TGTGCCAGCAGTTTAGGGGGCCTAAACACCATATATTTT	CASSLGGLNTIYF
.	TRBJ2-5	TRBV5-1	.	TGCGCCAGCAGCTCCATCATAGCGGCGGAGACCCAGTACTTC	CASSSIIAAETQYF
TRBD1	TRBJ1-2	TRBV5-4	.	TGTGCCAGCAGGGGAACAGGGGTGGATGGTGGCTACACCTTC	CASRGTGVDGGYTF
TRBD2	TRBJ2-5	TRBV10-3	few	TGTGCCATCAGTGGGCTCCCCGGGACTAGCGGGGTAGGGGAGACCCAGTACTTC	CAISGLPGTSGVGETQYF
.	TRBJ2-5	TRBV2	.	TGTGCCAGCGTACCCCGCGAGCAAGAGACCCAGTACTTC	CASVPREQETQYF
.	TRBJ2-7	TRBV10-3	few	TGTGCCATCAGTGCCGGGACTTCCTACGAGCAGTACTTC	CAISAGTSYEQYF
TRBD1	TRBJ1-2	TRBV7-9	once	TGTGCCAGCAGCCCCGGGTGGGGGACAGGAACGTTTTATGGCTACACCTTC	CASSPGWGTGTFYGYTF
TRBD1	TRBJ1-1	TRBV29-1	.	TGCAGCGTTGAAGATCGGGACAGGGCTCGCGGAGAAGCTTTCTTT	CSVEDRDRARGEAFF
TRBD1	TRBJ1-5	TRBV19	.	TGTGCCAGTAGTAAACGGGACAGGGGGCTGACTCAGCCCCAGCATTTT	CASSKRDRGLTQPQHF
.	TRBJ2-7	TRBV5-6	many	TGTGCCAGCAGCTTGTATCGGGGCTCCTACGAGCAGTACTTC	CASSLYRGSYEQYF
TRBD2	TRBJ2-1	TRBV4-2	.	TGTGCCAGCAGCCCAGGGGCGGGGGGAAGCTCCTACAATGAGCAGTTCTTC	CASSPGAGGSSYNEQFF
.	TRBJ2-7	TRBV27	.	TGTGCCAGCAGTCCCCTCTCAAGGCGGGAATACCAAATAGGGGTCCAGCAGTACTTC	CASSPLSRREYQIGVQQYF
.	TRBJ1-6	TRBV5-5	.	TGTGCCAGCAGCTTGGCCGCGTCACTAGATGTGTCACCCCTCCACTTT	CASSLAASLDVSPLHF
TRBD1	TRBJ1-3	TRBV5-1	.	TGCGCCAGCAGCGCAGGACAGGGATTTACTCCTGGAAACACCATATATTTT	CASSAGQGFTPGNTIYF
TRBD2	TRBJ2-1	TRBV12-3/TRBV12-4	.	TGTGCCAGCACTTTGGGGGAGGGCGAGCAGTTCTTC	CASTLGEGEQFF
.	TRBJ2-5	TRBV5-1	.	TGCGCCAGCAGCTTGGTCAGTATCCGCGGGGCGGTCCAAGAGACCCAGTACTTC	CASSLVSIRGAVQETQYF
.	TRBJ1-6	TRBV19	once	TGTGCCAGTAGTACCCATCCGGGTTCGAATTCACCCCTCCACTTT	CASSTHPGSNSPLHF
TRBD1	TRBJ1-3	TRBV6-6	.	TGTGCCAGCAGTGGATCCGGGACAGGGAGAAACACCATATATTTT	CASSGSGTGRNTIYF
TRBD1	TRBJ2-7	TRBV20-1	.	TGCAGTGCTAGTGGTTTGACAGGGCTCTCCTACGAGCAGTACTTC	CSASGLTGLSYEQYF
TRBD2	TRBJ2-1	TRBV14	.	TGTGCCAGCAGCCAGGGACTAGCGGGAATCAGGAATGAGCAGTTCTTC	CASSQGLAGIRNEQFF
TRBD1	TRBJ1-6	TRBV5-1	.	TGCGCCAGCAGCACCGAGACAGGGGTTGGGTCACCCCTCCACTTT	CASSTETGVGSPLHF
.	TRBJ2-7	TRBV6-5	.	TGTGCCAGCACATCGGACGGGAAATCCTACGAGCAGTACTTC	CASTSDGKSYEQYF
TRBD1	TRBJ2-7	TRBV28	.	TGTGCCAGCAGTGTAGGGACAGGGGGCCTCGAGCAGTACTTC	CASSVGTGGLEQYF
TRBD1	TRBJ1-1	TRBV6-5	.	TGTGCCAGCAGTTACACAGGGGACACTGAAGCTTTCTTT	CASSYTGDTEAFF
.	TRBJ1-4	TRBV3-1/TRBV3-2	.	TGTGCCAGCAGCCGGTCGGGAAATGAAAAACTGTTTTTT	CASSRSGNEKLFF
.	TRBJ2-1	TRBV4-2	.	TGTGCCAGCAGCCAAGAGACGCGGGGCTCCTACAATGAGCAGTTCTTC	CASSQETRGSYNEQFF
TRBD1	TRBJ1-4	TRBV5-4	.	TGTGCCAGCAGCCCGAAAGGACAGGGCGAACCCTCAACTAATGAAAAACTGTTTTTT	CASSPKGQGEPSTNEKLFF
.	TRBJ1-2	TRBV7-9	.	TGTGCCAGCAGCTTTGATGCTTCCCCGGAGGGGGGCTACACCTTC	CASSFDASPEGGYTF
TRBD1	TRBJ1-1	TRBV29-1	.	TGCAGCGTTAGGACAGGGGGGGACACTGAAGCTTTCTTT	CSVRTGGDTEAFF
TRBD1	TRBJ2-4	TRBV6-5	.	TGTGCCAGCAGGAGCGGGACAGGGATTACAAACATTCAGTACTTC	CASRSGTGITNIQYF